Listed below are T cell receptor beta chains from one sample, sequenced in a study of cytomegalovirus exposure and HLA in healthy donors. Libraries were prepared by immunoSEQ multiplex PCR; TCRdb keeps only in-frame clonotypes and omits some of them. The sample has 100,000 to 150,000 clones, about 86% seen once. Sequencing input: PBMCs. These receptors were taken from a woman in her 30s in good health and CMV-seronegative. The CDR3 runs from the conserved cysteine through the conserved F or W. D genes are given only for firm matches. Size is stated for part of the rows, as once, few or many counts, or as a class when the clone is expanded.

>TRBV9|TRBJ1-2|-|-
CASSVGGDYGYTF
TGTGCCAGCAGCGTAGGGGGAGACTATGGCTACACCTTC
>TRBV2|TRBJ2-7|once|-
CASSEQGSSYEQYF
TGTGCCAGCAGTGAACAGGGGTCCTCCTACGAGCAGTACTTC
>TRBV7-8|TRBJ2-1|-|TRBD1
CASRPRGRNEQFF
TGTGCCAGCAGACCCAGGGGGCGGAATGAGCAGTTCTTC
>TRBV7-2|TRBJ2-3|-|TRBD2
CASSLVGLAGVRDTQYF
TGTGCCAGCAGCTTAGTAGGACTAGCGGGGGTCAGAGATACGCAGTATTTT
>TRBV6-4|TRBJ2-3|medium-sized|TRBD2
CASSEASGSTDTQYF
TGTGCCAGCAGTGAAGCTAGCGGGAGCACAGATACGCAGTATTTT
>TRBV2|TRBJ2-2|-|TRBD2
CASSSPGLAGGSTGELFF
TGTGCCAGCAGTTCACCGGGACTAGCGGGAGGGTCCACCGGGGAGCTGTTTTTT
>TRBV19|TRBJ1-5|once|TRBD1
CASSYDGTVNQPQHF
TGTGCCAGTAGCTATGACGGGACAGTCAATCAGCCCCAGCATTTT
>TRBV9|TRBJ2-7|-|TRBD2
CASSVASGALYEQYF
TGTGCCAGCAGCGTAGCTAGCGGGGCGCTCTACGAGCAGTACTTC
>TRBV7-9|TRBJ2-1|-|-
CASSSRDVIYNEQFF
TGTGCCAGCAGCTCCCGGGATGTCATTTACAATGAGCAGTTCTTC
>TRBV18|TRBJ1-1|-|-
CASSPRWAEGAEAFF
TGTGCCAGCTCACCCAGGTGGGCCGAGGGGGCTGAAGCTTTCTTT
>TRBV18|TRBJ2-7|once|-
CASSPGRRWTYEQYF
TGTGCCAGCTCGCCGGGTAGGCGGTGGACCTACGAGCAGTACTTC
>TRBV7-2|TRBJ1-6|-|-
CASSFEGRTSPLHF
TGTGCCAGCAGCTTTGAAGGGAGAACTTCACCCCTCCACTTT
>TRBV6-7|TRBJ2-5|-|-
CASSYSGVSPHGETQYF
TGTGCCAGCAGTTACTCCGGAGTATCCCCCCACGGGGAGACCCAGTACTTC
>TRBV10-3|TRBJ1-1|-|-
CAIRRVRNTEAFF
TGTGCCATCAGGAGGGTCAGGAACACTGAAGCTTTCTTT
>TRBV30|TRBJ1-3|-|-
CAWNQLNSGNTIYF
TGTGCCTGGAATCAACTGAACTCTGGAAACACCATATATTTT
>TRBV19|TRBJ2-7|-|-
CASSIDGYEQYF
TGTGCCAGTAGTATCGACGGGTACGAGCAGTACTTC
>TRBV7-9|TRBJ1-4|-|-
CASSQGDNEKLFF
TGTGCCAGCAGCCAAGGGGATAATGAAAAACTGTTTTTT